Listed below are T cell receptor beta chains from one sample, sequenced in a study of blood T cell repertoires in COVID-19. Profiled with immunoSEQ multiplex PCR; TCRdb holds only in-frame clones, not every one. The sample includes some 51,000 clones, roughly 90% of them seen just once. The sequencing input was peripheral blood. These receptors all come from a human donor with active COVID-19. The donor label of this sample is uncertain. The CDR3 runs from the conserved cysteine through the conserved F or W. D genes are given only for firm matches. Expanded clones get a size class; other rows say once, few or many, or leave the size out.

>NA|NA|TRBJ2-1|14|TRBV3-1/TRBV3-2
TGTGCCAGCAGCCAACTAGGCGGTAGCACTGAGCAGTTCTTC
CASSQLGGSTEQFF
>NA|NA|TRBJ2-5|14|TRBV19
TGTGCCAGTAGTCCCAGCGGAATGGGAGAGACCCAGTACTTC
CASSPSGMGETQYF
>NA|NA|TRBJ2-5|13|TRBV6-5
TGTGCCAGCAGTTACGGCCCCAGAGAGACCCAGTACTTC
CASSYGPRETQYF
>NA|NA|TRBJ1-1|16|TRBV21-1
TGTGCCAGCAGCAAAGCTATGGGGACAGGGGGCACTGAAGCTTTCTTT
CASSKAMGTGGTEAFF
>NA|NA|TRBJ2-4|13|TRBV6-5
TGTGCCAGCCGGAGCGGACCTCGGCACATTCAGTACTTC
CASRSGPRHIQYF
>TRBD1|NA|TRBJ1-1|13|TRBV12-3/TRBV12-4
TGTGCCAGCAGGACAGGGGTTGACACTGAAGCTTTCTTT
CASRTGVDTEAFF
>NA|NA|TRBJ1-1|13|TRBV6-5
TGTGCCAGCAGGCCCTCAGGGTCCACTGAAGCTTTCTTT
CASRPSGSTEAFF
>NA|NA|TRBJ1-6|18|TRBV4-1
TGCGCCAGCAGCCACACACCCGACAGGCCCACTACGAATTCACCCCTCCACTTT
CASSHTPDRPTTNSPLHF
>NA|NA|TRBJ2-7|15|TRBV5-1
TGCGCCAGCAGAATTACAGGCGACAGGACCTACGAGCAGTACTTC
CASRITGDRTYEQYF
>NA|NA|TRBJ1-2|13|TRBV29-1
TGCAGCGTTGCGAGGTCCAGAAATGATGGCTACACCTTC
CSVARSRNDGYTF
>TRBD1|once|TRBJ2-3|15|TRBV27
TGTGCCAGCAGGCTCGGACAGGGGATGGGGGATACGCAGTATTTT
CASRLGQGMGDTQYF
>NA|NA|TRBJ1-1|18|TRBV6-1
TGTGCCAGCAGTGAAGCGCTTCTATTTGCAGGGGTCGGCACTGAAGCTTTCTTT
CASSEALLFAGVGTEAFF
>NA|NA|TRBJ1-3|18|TRBV11-2
TGTGCCAGCACCCCTACCCTGACACCAAAAGGAGGTGGAAACACCATATATTTT
CASTPTLTPKGGGNTIYF
>TRBD2|NA|TRBJ2-2|17|TRBV7-2
TGTGCCAGCAGCCGGGGACTAGCGGGAGGGCCGACCGGGGAGCTGTTTTTT
CASSRGLAGGPTGELFF
>TRBD1|NA|TRBJ1-1|16|TRBV28
TGTGCCAGCAGTCCCGGGACAGGGCGCTTGAACACTGAAGCTTTCTTT
CASSPGTGRLNTEAFF
>NA|NA|TRBJ1-5|17|TRBV27
TGTGCCAGACCTCAGGGGCCCCTCTGCCTTTACAATCAGCCCCAGCATTTT
CARPQGPLCLYNQPQHF
>NA|NA|TRBJ1-1|14|TRBV7-9
TGTGCCAGCAGCGAGAGGCAACGGAACACTGAAGCTTTCTTT
CASSERQRNTEAFF
>NA|NA|TRBJ1-1|13|TRBV4-2
TGTGCCAGCAGCCAAGGCAGGGACACTGAAGCTTTCTTT
CASSQGRDTEAFF
>NA|NA|TRBJ2-2|14|TRBV18
TGTGCCAGCTCACCAGGAGTTGTCACCGGGGAGCTGTTTTTT
CASSPGVVTGELFF
>TRBD2|NA|TRBJ2-1|16|TRBV11-2
TGTGCCAGCAGCAGACTAGCGGGAGGGATGTACAATGAGCAGTTCTTC
CASSRLAGGMYNEQFF
>NA|NA|TRBJ2-1|14|TRBV6-4
TGTGCCAGCAGTGACTCTCAGCAGGGGAATGAGCAGTTCTTC
CASSDSQQGNEQFF
>NA|NA|TRBJ1-6|17|TRBV5-5
TGTGCCAGCAGCTGGGCCGATTGGGTGTCCTATAATTCACCCCTCCACTTT
CASSWADWVSYNSPLHF